This T cell receptor beta chain was captured by sequencing in a study of CD8 T cells in Susac syndrome. Study at large: Patients with Susac syndrome were, at the time of blood collection, therapy-naive, maintained on corticosteroids, or maintained on intravenous immunoglobulin alone.

V shed 6 bases and J 0 bases; nucleotides not matched to a gene: 5. Germline CDR1 reads SGHRS; CDR2 reads YFSETQ. CDR3 length: 15 amino acids. Reverse transcription of roughly 0.45 to 1 ug RNA was performed with random hexamers. With immunoSEQ multiplex PCR, TCR beta CDR3 was amplified across 54 Vbeta and 13 Jbeta. TCRdb redid the calling of the immunoSEQ multiplex PCR reads with MiXCR, one entry per CDR3 protein. The sample contains fewer than 200,000 distinct CDR3 sequences, roughly 94% of which appear only once. The V gene is TRBV5-1, the J gene TRBJ1-4, with 7 bases identical to TRBD1. The sequencing input was CD4+ T cells from PBMCs. This TCR was sampled from a human donor with Susac syndrome. Here the CDR3 DNA reads TGCGCCAGCACTTGGGGACAGTCAACTAATGAAAAACTGTTTTTT. Protein product: CASTWGQSTNEKLFF.